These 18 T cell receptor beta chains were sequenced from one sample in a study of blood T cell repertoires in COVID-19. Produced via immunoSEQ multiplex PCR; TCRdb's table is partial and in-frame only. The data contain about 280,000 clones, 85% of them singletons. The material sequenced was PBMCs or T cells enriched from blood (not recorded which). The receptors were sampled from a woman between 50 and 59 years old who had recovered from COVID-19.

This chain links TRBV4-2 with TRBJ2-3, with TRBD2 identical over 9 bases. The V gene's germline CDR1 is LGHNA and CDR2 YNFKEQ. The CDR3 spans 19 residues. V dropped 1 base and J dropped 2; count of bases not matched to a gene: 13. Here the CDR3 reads CASSQAAGAGGLYTDTQYF. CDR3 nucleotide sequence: TGTGCCAGCAGCCAAGCCGCGGGGGCGGGGGGGCTTTACACAGATACGCAGTATTTT.

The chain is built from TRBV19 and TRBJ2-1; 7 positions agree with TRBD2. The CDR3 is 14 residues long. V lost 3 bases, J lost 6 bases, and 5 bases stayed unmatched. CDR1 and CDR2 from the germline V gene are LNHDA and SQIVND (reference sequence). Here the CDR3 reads CASSILAESNEQFF. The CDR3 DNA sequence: TGTGCCAGTAGTATTCTAGCGGAATCCAATGAGCAGTTCTTC.

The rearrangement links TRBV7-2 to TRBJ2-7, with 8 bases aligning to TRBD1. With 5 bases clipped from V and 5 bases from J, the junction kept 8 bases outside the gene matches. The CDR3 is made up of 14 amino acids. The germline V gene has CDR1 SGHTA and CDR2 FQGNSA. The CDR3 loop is CASSPTGQGHEQYF. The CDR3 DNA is TGTGCCAGCAGCCCTACCGGACAGGGCCACGAGCAGTACTTC.

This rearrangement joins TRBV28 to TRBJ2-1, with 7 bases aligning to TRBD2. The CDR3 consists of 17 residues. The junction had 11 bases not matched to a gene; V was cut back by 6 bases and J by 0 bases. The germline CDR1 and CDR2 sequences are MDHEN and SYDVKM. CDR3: CASSPTILADSYNEQFF. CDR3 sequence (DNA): TGTGCCAGCAGCCCCACCATCCTAGCGGACTCCTACAATGAGCAGTTCTTC. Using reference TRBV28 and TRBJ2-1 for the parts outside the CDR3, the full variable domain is DVKVTQSSRYLVKRTGEKVFLECVQDMDHENMFWYRQDPGLGLRLIYFSYDVKMKEKGDIPEGYSVSREKKERFSLILESASTNQTSMYLCASSPTILADSYNEQFFGPGTRLTVL.

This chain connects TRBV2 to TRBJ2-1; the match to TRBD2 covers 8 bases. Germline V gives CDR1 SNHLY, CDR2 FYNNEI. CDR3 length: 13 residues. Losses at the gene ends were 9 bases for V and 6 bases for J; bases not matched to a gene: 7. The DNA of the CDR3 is TGTGCCAGACGGGGTAGCGGGGTCAATGAGCAGTTCTTC. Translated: CARRGSGVNEQFF.

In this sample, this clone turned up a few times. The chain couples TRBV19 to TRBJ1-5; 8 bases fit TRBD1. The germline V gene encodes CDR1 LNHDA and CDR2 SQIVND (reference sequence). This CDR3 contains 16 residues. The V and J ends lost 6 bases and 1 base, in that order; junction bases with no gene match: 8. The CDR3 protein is CASRRQGAKSNQPQHF. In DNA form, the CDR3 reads TGTGCCAGTAGGCGGCAGGGGGCGAAGAGCAATCAGCCCCAGCATTTT.

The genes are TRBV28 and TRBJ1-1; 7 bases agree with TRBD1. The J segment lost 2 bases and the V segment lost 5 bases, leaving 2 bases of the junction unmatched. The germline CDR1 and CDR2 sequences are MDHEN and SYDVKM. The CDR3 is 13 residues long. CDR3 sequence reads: CASSRQGNTEAFF. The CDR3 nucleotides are TGTGCCAGCAGTCGACAGGGAAACACTGAAGCTTTCTTT.

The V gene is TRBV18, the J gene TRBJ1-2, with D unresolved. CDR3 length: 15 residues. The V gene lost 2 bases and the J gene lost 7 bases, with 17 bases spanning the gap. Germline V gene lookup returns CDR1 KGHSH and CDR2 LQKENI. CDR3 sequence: CASSPSGDRKGGYTF. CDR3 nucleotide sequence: TGTGCCAGCTCACCATCCGGGGATCGGAAGGGTGGCTACACCTTC.

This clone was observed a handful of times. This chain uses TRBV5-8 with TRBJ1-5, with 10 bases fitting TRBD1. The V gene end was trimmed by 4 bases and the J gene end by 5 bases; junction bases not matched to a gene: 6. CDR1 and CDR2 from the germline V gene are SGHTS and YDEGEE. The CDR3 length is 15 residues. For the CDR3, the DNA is TGTGCCAGCAGCGTGGGACAGGGGTCGGATCAGCCCCAGCATTTT. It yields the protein CASSVGQGSDQPQHF.

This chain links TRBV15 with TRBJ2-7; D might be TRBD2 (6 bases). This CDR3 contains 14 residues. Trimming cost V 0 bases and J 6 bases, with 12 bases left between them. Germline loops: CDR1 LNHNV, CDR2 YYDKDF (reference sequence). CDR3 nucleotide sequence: TGTGCCACCAGCAGAGACGTAGCGGCCCCCGAGCAGTACTTC. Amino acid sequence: CATSRDVAAPEQYF.

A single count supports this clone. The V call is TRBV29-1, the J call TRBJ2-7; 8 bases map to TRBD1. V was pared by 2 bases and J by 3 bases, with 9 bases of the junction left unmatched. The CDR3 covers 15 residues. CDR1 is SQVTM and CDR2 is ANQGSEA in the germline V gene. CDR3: CSVETGTGSFYEQYF. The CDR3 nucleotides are TGCAGCGTTGAAACTGGGACAGGAAGCTTCTACGAGCAGTACTTC.

The CDR3: CASSLLEGLLKETQYF. The DNA for the CDR3 is TGTGCCAGCTCACTTCTAGAGGGACTTCTAAAAGAGACCCAGTACTTC. The V and J genes are TRBV18 and TRBJ2-5, with D possibly being TRBD2 (6 bases). The V and J ends lost 4 bases and 3 bases respectively, with 18 bases between them. There are 16 residues in the CDR3. CDR1 and CDR2 (germline): KGHSH, LQKENI.

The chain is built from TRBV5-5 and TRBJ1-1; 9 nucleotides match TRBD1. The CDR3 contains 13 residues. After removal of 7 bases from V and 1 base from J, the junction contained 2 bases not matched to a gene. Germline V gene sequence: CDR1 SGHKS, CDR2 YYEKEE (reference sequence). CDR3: CASVTGGNTEAFF. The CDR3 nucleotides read TGTGCCAGCGTGACAGGGGGGAACACTGAAGCTTTCTTT.

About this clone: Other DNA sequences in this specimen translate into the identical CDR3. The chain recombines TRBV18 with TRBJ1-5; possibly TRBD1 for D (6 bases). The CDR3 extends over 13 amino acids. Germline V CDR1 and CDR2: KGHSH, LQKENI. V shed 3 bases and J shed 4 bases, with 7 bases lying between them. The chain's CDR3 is CASSPGQNQPQHF. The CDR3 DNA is TGTGCCAGCTCACCCGGACAGAATCAGCCCCAGCATTTT.

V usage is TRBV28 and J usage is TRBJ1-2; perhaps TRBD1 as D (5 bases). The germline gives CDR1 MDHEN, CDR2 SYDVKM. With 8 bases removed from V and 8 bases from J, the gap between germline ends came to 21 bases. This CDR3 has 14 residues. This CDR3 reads CASALSGTPRGYTF. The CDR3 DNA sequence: TGTGCCAGCGCCTTAAGCGGGACCCCCAGGGGCTACACCTTC.

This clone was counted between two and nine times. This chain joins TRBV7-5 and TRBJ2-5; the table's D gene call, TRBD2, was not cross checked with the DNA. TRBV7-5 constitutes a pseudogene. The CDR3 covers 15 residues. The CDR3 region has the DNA TGTGTCAGAAGCGTCAATCCTAGCGGGGGTAAGACCCAGTACTTC. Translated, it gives CVRSVNPSGGKTQYF.

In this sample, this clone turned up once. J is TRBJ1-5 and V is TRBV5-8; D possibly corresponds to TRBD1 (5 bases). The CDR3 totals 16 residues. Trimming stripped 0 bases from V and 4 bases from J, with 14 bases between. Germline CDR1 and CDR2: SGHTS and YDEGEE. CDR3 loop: CASSLGFLGGNQPQHF. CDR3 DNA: TGTGCCAGCAGCTTGGGTTTTCTGGGGGGAAATCAGCCCCAGCATTTT. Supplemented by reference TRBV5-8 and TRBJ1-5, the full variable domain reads EAGVTQSPTHLIKTRGQQATLRCSPISGHTSVYWYQQALGLGLQFLLWYDEGEERNRGNFPPRFSGRQFPNYSSELNVNALELEDSALYLCASSLGFLGGNQPQHFGDGTRLSIL.

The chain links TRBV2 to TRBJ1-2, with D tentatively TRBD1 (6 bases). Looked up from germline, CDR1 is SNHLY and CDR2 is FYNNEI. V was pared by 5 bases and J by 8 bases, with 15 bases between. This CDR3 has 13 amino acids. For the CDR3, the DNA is TGTGCCAGCAGTCAGACAGGCAAAGAGGGCTACACCTTC. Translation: CASSQTGKEGYTF.